The rows below give T cell receptor beta chains drawn from one sample of a study of cytomegalovirus exposure and HLA in healthy donors. The table came from immunoSEQ multiplex PCR; TCRdb's copy has only in-frame clones and leaves some out. The repertoire holds 100,000 or so clones, with roughly 70% as singletons. The sequencing input was PBMCs. All receptors derive from a man aged 45 to 65 in good health and CMV-seronegative. CDR3s include the opening cysteine and the closing phenylalanine or tryptophan. A D gene is named only where the DNA matches it firmly.

CDR3 protein	V gene	J gene	CDR3 length	D gene
CSASNGYEQYF	TRBV20-1	TRBJ2-7	11	.
CASSFSGLSREQYF	TRBV5-4	TRBJ2-7	14	.
CASSLGTDYNEQFF	TRBV13	TRBJ2-1	14	.
CASTPGRANTGAFF	TRBV6-1	TRBJ1-1	14	.
CASSHRDTEAFF	TRBV18	TRBJ1-1	12	.
CASSSPTSGGPSTDTQYF	TRBV28	TRBJ2-3	18	TRBD2
CASSPRRQTYEQYF	TRBV5-1	TRBJ2-7	14	.
CASSQDKIDAREEQFF	TRBV4-2	TRBJ2-1	16	.
CASSVGGQQGYTF	TRBV9	TRBJ1-2	13	TRBD1
CASSSTGGRTEAFF	TRBV28	TRBJ1-1	14	.
CASSFTGDKGGNTIYF	TRBV7-9	TRBJ1-3	16	.
CASSFRTGRTDTQYF	TRBV27	TRBJ2-3	15	TRBD1
CASTGGGGQYF	TRBV27	TRBJ2-7	11	TRBD1
CSSSPKTTSGYTNTGELFF	TRBV7-9	TRBJ2-2	19	TRBD2
CASSVSGGSYNEQFF	TRBV9	TRBJ2-1	15	TRBD2
CASSEYAGLVTGELFF	TRBV6-1	TRBJ2-2	16	TRBD2
CASSPSGGGPTDTQYF	TRBV7-9	TRBJ2-3	16	TRBD2
CASSSGGSSYNEQFF	TRBV5-4	TRBJ2-1	15	.
CASSLTGQGRSYEQYF	TRBV11-1	TRBJ2-7	16	TRBD1
CASSRDRGFNQPQHF	TRBV19	TRBJ1-5	15	TRBD1
CASSRGQDNQPQHF	TRBV7-6	TRBJ1-5	14	TRBD1
CASSSPTAGEEQFF	TRBV5-1	TRBJ2-1	14	TRBD2
CASSGTLNQPQHF	TRBV2	TRBJ1-5	13	.
CASSQDGQNQETQYF	TRBV4-1	TRBJ2-5	15	.
CASSPVPGGEGYTF	TRBV18	TRBJ1-2	14	TRBD1
CASRISPGTVDSGNTIYF	TRBV2	TRBJ1-3	18	.
CASSLSSPGASVTQYF	TRBV27	TRBJ2-5	16	.
CASSSSSYNERFF	TRBV5-1	TRBJ2-1	13	.
CAMADRGVNSGANVLTF	TRBV10-3	TRBJ2-6	17	TRBD2
CASSWRSDTDNEQFF	TRBV7-8	TRBJ2-1	15	.
CASSLGHLNTEAFF	TRBV11-2	TRBJ1-1	14	.
CASSRGDRGYGYTF	TRBV5-4	TRBJ1-2	14	TRBD1
CASSSTGGAGANVLTF	TRBV28	TRBJ2-6	16	.
CASSLVLSSGYNEQFF	TRBV7-2	TRBJ2-1	16	.
CASSLGRGGGFGNEKLFF	TRBV7-9	TRBJ1-4	18	.
CASSVAPTRQETQYF	TRBV9	TRBJ2-5	15	.
CASSPSVSQGSGNTIYF	TRBV18	TRBJ1-3	17	.
CASSVQGNEDEQYF	TRBV5-4	TRBJ2-7	14	TRBD1
CASSLDQGARGYTF	TRBV5-1	TRBJ1-2	14	TRBD1
CASSLYTQGLYGYTF	TRBV28	TRBJ1-2	15	.
CASKRAGEGQPQHF	TRBV19	TRBJ1-5	14	.
CASSWAPGDYTDTQYF	TRBV28	TRBJ2-3	16	.
CAISGDRRGTEAFF	TRBV10-3	TRBJ1-1	14	TRBD1
CASSYLAENQPQHF	TRBV28	TRBJ1-5	14	.
CASRTSNQETQYF	TRBV10-1	TRBJ2-5	13	TRBD2
CASSSNRVGYTF	TRBV28	TRBJ1-2	12	.
CASSLGPGGETQYF	TRBV7-3	TRBJ2-5	14	TRBD2
CSVEVDSGIFTQYF	TRBV29-1	TRBJ2-5	14	TRBD2
CASSPGDYEQYF	TRBV11-1	TRBJ2-7	12	.